This entry concerns a single TCR beta chain. The data belong to a study of T-cell memory formation after mild COVID-19. 5'RACE primed at constant segments yielded TCR alpha and TCR beta cDNA libraries bearing sample barcodes and UMIs. Using its own MiXCR run on the 5' RACE reads, TCRdb lists one record per CDR3 protein. The sample records over 450,000 distinct CDR3 sequences, about a fifth being singletons. The germline V gene has CDR1 MGHRA and CDR2 YSYEKL. CDR3 length: 15 residues. The V gene lost 3 bases and the J gene lost 2 bases, with 13 bases spanning the gap. This sequence joins TRBV4-1 and TRBJ1-1; perhaps TRBD1 as D (6 bases). Sequenced sample: PBMCs or a T cell subset sorted from them (not recorded which). The receptor's source is an adult woman who had mild COVID-19 (a few samples of this study predate the infection). Cell type and time point are not known. The CDR3 spells CASSHNRDANTEAFF. The CDR3 nucleotides read TGCGCCAGCAGCCACAACAGGGACGCTAACACTGAAGCTTTCTTT.